A single sample is the source of the 25 T cell receptor beta chains below, sequenced in a study of patients and donors after allogeneic stem cell transplantation. TCRdb re-analysed the RT-PCR reads in MiXCR, keeping a single row per CDR3 protein. Among under 200,000 distinct CDR3 sequences listed, about 32% were seen once. Sequencing used blood, either unsorted or a sorted T cell fraction (not recorded which). The receptors here all came from a human donor who was either an allogeneic HSCT recipient or a stem cell or donor lymphocyte infusion donor (not recorded which). It is not recorded whose cells these are; they may come from a transplant donor.

This clonotype was counted many times. This chain joins TRBV6-5 and TRBJ2-7; TRBD1 might be the D (5 bases). CDR3 length: 14 amino acids. Germline assignment: CDR1 MNHEY and CDR2 SVGAGI. Between the trimmed V and J ends, which lost 2 bases and 0 bases, there was a span of 8 bases. CDR3 region: CASSYGHSSYEQYF. For the CDR3, the DNA is TGTGCCAGCAGTTACGGACACTCCTCCTACGAGCAGTACTTC.

This chain's CDR3 is CASSQGGPVNTEAFF. CDR3 bases: TGCGCCAGCAGCCAAGGGGGGCCCGTAAACACTGAAGCTTTCTTT. V and J are TRBV4-1 and TRBJ1-1; a possible D gene is TRBD1 (6 bases). The CDR3 has 15 amino acids. Germline V lookup: CDR1 MGHRA, CDR2 YSYEKL. V shed 1 base and J shed 2 bases, with 11 bases lying between them.

This clonotype was seen more than once but under ten times. This chain uses TRBV20-1 with TRBJ2-7, with 7 bases that match TRBD2. Germline CDR1 and CDR2: DFQATT and SNEGSKA (reference sequence). V gave up 8 bases and J gave up 4 bases; unmatched junction bases: 17. The CDR3 consists of 15 residues. The CDR3 protein is CSTPAGGSLGYEQYF. The CDR3 DNA sequence: TGCAGTACTCCCGCTGGCGGGAGTCTCGGATACGAGCAGTACTTC.

The rearrangement uses TRBV24-1 and TRBJ2-2, with D maybe TRBD1 (6 bases). V lost 3 bases and J lost 6, with 10 bases in between. This CDR3 contains 14 residues. The V gene's germline CDR1 is KGHDR and CDR2 SFDVKD. CDR3 sequence: CATSDAGVAGELFF. The CDR3 region has the DNA TGTGCCACCAGTGATGCAGGGGTGGCCGGGGAGCTGTTTTTT.

V gene TRBV12-3 or TRBV12-4 combines with J gene TRBJ1-5, with D possibly being TRBD1 (6 bases). This CDR3 has 17 amino acids. Deletions cut 5 bases from V and 2 bases from J, with 19 bases between. The CDR3 DNA sequence: TGTGCCAGCAGTCCCCCCACAGGGCCTACCCGCAATCAGCCCCAGCATTTT. Its translation: CASSPPTGPTRNQPQHF.

The chain links TRBV29-1 to TRBJ2-7; D unresolved. CDR3 length: 11 residues. Between the trimmed V and J ends, which lost 4 bases and 3 bases, there was a span of 7 bases. Germline V gives CDR1 SQVTM, CDR2 ANQGSEA. CDR3 in amino acids: CSVGWGYEQYF. CDR3 coding DNA: TGCAGCGTTGGATGGGGCTACGAGCAGTACTTC.

The chain links TRBV7-6 to TRBJ1-1, with no clear D. The CDR3 runs to 14 residues. Trimming cost V 1 base and J 0 bases, with 6 bases left between them. Germline-derived CDR1 and CDR2 are SGHVS and FNYEAQ. The CDR3: CASSLGNVNTEAFF. CDR3 sequence (DNA): TGTGCCAGCAGCTTAGGGAACGTGAACACTGAAGCTTTCTTT.

The gene calls are TRBV20-1 and TRBJ1-6, with D possibly matching TRBD1 (6 bases). Germline CDR1 DFQATT, CDR2 SNEGSKA (reference sequence). V shed 2 bases and J shed 7 bases, with 15 bases lying between them. This CDR3 comprises 15 residues. The CDR3 spells CSARLAGQLNSPLHF. For the CDR3, the DNA is TGCAGTGCTAGATTGGCCGGACAGTTGAATTCACCCCTCCACTTT.

This clonotype showed up just a few times. The chain links TRBV7-6 to TRBJ1-2; maybe TRBD1 (6 bases). This CDR3 spans 14 amino acids. V gave up 4 bases and J gave up 8 bases, with 17 bases separating them. Germline loops: CDR1 SGHVS, CDR2 FNYEAQ. Here the CDR3 reads CASSSSQGDGGYTF. CDR3 in DNA: TGTGCCAGCAGCTCATCACAGGGCGATGGGGGCTACACCTTC.

V gene TRBV29-1 combines with J gene TRBJ2-3; D ambiguous. Trimming removed 8 bases at V and 0 bases at J, with 12 bases between. CDR1 and CDR2 from the germline V gene are SQVTM and ANQGSEA. There are 13 residues in the CDR3. The CDR3 region has the DNA TGCAGCATGGACCCCTCTAGCACAGATACGCAGTATTTT. Translation: CSMDPSSTDTQYF.

The chain is built from TRBV7-7 and TRBJ1-3; 8 nucleotides line up with TRBD1. Germline CDR1 and CDR2: SSHAT and FNYEAQ (reference sequence). Trimming removed 11 bases from V and 0 bases from J; junction bases left unmatched: 15. The CDR3 has 17 amino acids. The CDR3 DNA reads TGTGCCCGATGGGGCAGGGGGCCGGACAGCTCTGGAAACACCATATATTTT. It is translated as CARWGRGPDSSGNTIYF.

This chain connects TRBV7-9 to TRBJ1-5; 10 bases are shared with TRBD1. V was clipped by 1 base and J by 3 bases; unmatched bases: 6. The CDR3 has 17 residues. Germline CDR1 and CDR2: SEHNR and FQNEAQ (reference sequence). DNA of the CDR3: TGTGCCAGCAGCTTAGTTCCGGGACAGGGGTTCAATCAGCCCCAGCATTTT. Its translation: CASSLVPGQGFNQPQHF.

The chain employs TRBV5-1 and TRBJ2-5, with D possibly TRBD2 on 5 matching bases. Germline-derived CDR1 and CDR2 are SGHRS and YFSETQ. This CDR3 region has 14 residues. The V and J ends lost 4 bases and 2 bases respectively, with 12 bases between them. CDR3 nucleotides: TGCGCCAGCAGCGCCGACTACTTACAAGAGACCCAGTACTTC. Translated: CASSADYLQETQYF.

This clonotype was seen more than once but under ten times. This rearrangement joins TRBV10-3 to TRBJ1-6; D not resolved. Germline assignment: CDR1 ENHRY and CDR2 SYGVKD. V was clipped by 3 bases and J by 7 bases, with 10 bases between them. The CDR3 is made up of 14 amino acids. The CDR3 is CAISDGVGNSPLHF. In DNA, the CDR3 is TGTGCCATCAGTGATGGGGTTGGGAATTCACCCCTCCACTTT.

J is TRBJ2-1 and V is TRBV10-3, with a weak D call TRBD2 (6 bases). V was trimmed by 1 base and J by 5 bases, leaving 12 bases between them. This CDR3 is built from 15 residues. Germline V gene lookup returns CDR1 ENHRY and CDR2 SYGVKD. This CDR3 is CAISEYERVNNEQFF. CDR3 nucleotide sequence: TGTGCCATCAGTGAGTACGAGCGGGTCAACAATGAGCAGTTCTTC.

This chain joins TRBV20-1 and TRBJ2-1; D remains ambiguous. The germline gives CDR1 DFQATT, CDR2 SNEGSKA (reference sequence). There are 15 residues in the CDR3. The V end was cut by 5 bases, the J end by 8 bases, with 22 bases between. The CDR3, as DNA: TGCAGTGCTCCGACGACTGCAAGTCAATGGGATGAGCAGTTCTTC. As protein: CSAPTTASQWDEQFF.

CDR3 protein: CASAPGTSGKNEQFF. CDR3 nucleotide sequence: TGTGCCAGCGCCCCCGGGACTAGCGGGAAGAATGAGCAGTTCTTC. V gene TRBV6-4 combines with J gene TRBJ2-1; 13 nucleotides line up with TRBD2. Germline V lookup: CDR1 MRHNA, CDR2 SNTAGT. The CDR3 length is 15 residues. V shed 8 bases and J 7 bases; nucleotides not matched to a gene: 8.

This clonotype has just a few counts. V and J are TRBV12-3 or TRBV12-4 and TRBJ2-7; 12 bases map to TRBD1. With 6 bases clipped from V and 9 bases from J, the junction kept 9 bases outside the gene matches. The length of the CDR3 is 14 residues. For the CDR3, the DNA is TGTGCCAGCAGCCCGGGACAGGGGGCGCGAAGGCAGTACTTC. Translated: CASSPGQGARRQYF.

The CDR3 here is CASSDSGQGATGQPQHF. CDR3 coding DNA: TGTGCCAGCAGTGATTCGGGACAGGGGGCGACGGGTCAGCCCCAGCATTTT. The chain has TRBV2 and TRBJ1-5; 12 bases align to TRBD1. This CDR3 is built from 17 residues. The V gene end was trimmed by 3 bases and the J gene end by 6 bases; junction bases not matched to a gene: 9. CDR1 is SNHLY and CDR2 is FYNNEI in the germline V gene.

The J gene is TRBJ1-1, the V gene TRBV15, with D hard to call. The germline CDR1 and CDR2 sequences are LNHNV and YYDKDF (reference sequence). The CDR3 runs 16 residues. The V gene lost 2 bases and the J gene lost 0 bases, with 13 bases spanning the gap. CDR3 sequence reads: CATSRNARLLNTEAFF. The CDR3 DNA reads TGTGCCACCAGCAGAAATGCCCGCCTCCTGAACACTGAAGCTTTCTTT. Drawing the rest from reference TRBV15 and TRBJ1-1, the complete variable domain is DAMVIQNPRYQVTQFGKPVTLSCSQTLNHNVMYWYQQKSSQAPKLLFHYYDKDFNNEADTPDNFQSRRPNTSFCFLDIRSPGLGDTAMYLCATSRNARLLNTEAFFGQGTRLTVV.

This chain joins TRBV24-1 and TRBJ2-5; possibly TRBD2 for D (6 bases). The V gene's germline CDR1 is KGHDR and CDR2 SFDVKD. The V end was cut by 1 base, the J end by 0 bases, with 8 bases between. The CDR3 is 15 residues long. The CDR3 DNA sequence: TGTGCCACCAGTGATTTCCGGGGGTACCAAGAGACCCAGTACTTC. As protein: CATSDFRGYQETQYF.

V is TRBV18 and J is TRBJ2-5; either TRBD1 or TRBD2 may fit D (5 bases each). CDR1 and CDR2 (germline): KGHSH, LQKENI. V lost 3 bases and J 11 bases, leaving 13 bases between the germline ends. The CDR3 spans 12 residues. The DNA of the CDR3 is TGTGCCAGCTCACCGGGACCGACGGGACAGTACTTC. Amino acid sequence: CASSPGPTGQYF.

The rearrangement uses TRBV28 and TRBJ1-4; D remains unclear. In germline, CDR1 is MDHEN, CDR2 SYDVKM. This CDR3 contains 11 residues. Trimming left V 3 bases short and J 8 bases short, with 4 bases between. In nucleotides, the CDR3 is TGTGCCAGCAGTTTTTTCGAAAAACTGTTTTTT. It yields the protein CASSFFEKLFF.

This clonotype was detected a few times. The chain recombines TRBV7-8 with TRBJ1-5; no definite D call. Germline assignment: CDR1 SGHVS and CDR2 FQNEAQ. The CDR3 totals 15 residues. The germline V and J ends were trimmed by 3 bases and 0 bases, with 9 bases remaining between them. The CDR3: CASSFQRASNQPQHF. DNA for the CDR3: TGTGCCAGCAGCTTCCAGAGGGCTAGCAATCAGCCCCAGCATTTT. Drawing the rest from reference TRBV7-8 and TRBJ1-5, the complete variable domain is GAGVSQSPRYKVAKRGQDVALRCDPISGHVSLFWYQQALGQGPEFLTYFQNEAQLDKSGLPSDRFFAERPEGSVSTLKIQRTQQEDSAVYLCASSFQRASNQPQHFGDGTRLSIL.

This rearrangement joins TRBV4-1 to TRBJ2-2; TRBD1 matches at 7 bases. The CDR3 runs 15 residues. The J segment lost 5 bases and the V segment lost 0 bases, leaving 3 bases of the junction unmatched. The germline V gene has CDR1 MGHRA and CDR2 YSYEKL. CDR3 residues: CASSQDRGRTGELFF. The CDR3 DNA reads as TGCGCCAGCAGCCAAGATAGGGGGCGAACCGGGGAGCTGTTTTTT.